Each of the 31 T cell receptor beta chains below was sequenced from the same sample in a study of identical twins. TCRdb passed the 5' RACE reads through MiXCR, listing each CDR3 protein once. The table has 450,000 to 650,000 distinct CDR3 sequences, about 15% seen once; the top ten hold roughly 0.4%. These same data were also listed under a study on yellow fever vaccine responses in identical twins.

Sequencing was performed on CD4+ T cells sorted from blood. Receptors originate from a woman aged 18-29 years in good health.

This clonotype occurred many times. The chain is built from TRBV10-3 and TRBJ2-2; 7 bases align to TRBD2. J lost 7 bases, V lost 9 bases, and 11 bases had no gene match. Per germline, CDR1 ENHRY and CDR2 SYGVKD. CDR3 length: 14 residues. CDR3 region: CAITRGTIDGELFF. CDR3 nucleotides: TGTGCCATTACTAGAGGGACTATTGACGGGGAGCTGTTTTTT.

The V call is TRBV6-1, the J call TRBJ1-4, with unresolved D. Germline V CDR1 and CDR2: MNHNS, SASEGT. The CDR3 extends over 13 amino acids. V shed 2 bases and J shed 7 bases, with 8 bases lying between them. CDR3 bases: TGTGCCAGCAGTGAAATTAGGAGTGAAAAACTGTTTTTT. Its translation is CASSEIRSEKLFF.

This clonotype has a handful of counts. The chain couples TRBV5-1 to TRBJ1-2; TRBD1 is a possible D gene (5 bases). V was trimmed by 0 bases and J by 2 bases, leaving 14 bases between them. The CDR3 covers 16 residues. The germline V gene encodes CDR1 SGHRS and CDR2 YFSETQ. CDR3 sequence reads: CASSLVGDHLNYGYTF. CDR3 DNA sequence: TGCGCCAGCAGCTTGGTTGGGGACCACTTAAACTATGGCTACACCTTC.

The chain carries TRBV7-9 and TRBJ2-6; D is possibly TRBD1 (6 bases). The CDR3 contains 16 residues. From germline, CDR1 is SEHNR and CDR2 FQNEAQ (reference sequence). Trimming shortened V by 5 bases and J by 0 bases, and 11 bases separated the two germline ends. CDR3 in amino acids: CASSRDTYSGANVLTF. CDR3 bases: TGTGCCAGCAGCCGGGACACTTACTCTGGGGCCAACGTCCTGACTTTC.

The CDR3 region is CASSLKGQGYQETQYF. The DNA of the CDR3 is TGTGCCAGCAGTTTGAAGGGACAGGGCTACCAAGAGACCCAGTACTTC. The rearrangement links TRBV28 to TRBJ2-5, with 9 bases lining up with TRBD1. CDR3 size: 16 residues. The germline gives CDR1 MDHEN, CDR2 SYDVKM. The V segment lost 3 bases and the J segment 0 bases; nucleotides outside the gene matches: 5.

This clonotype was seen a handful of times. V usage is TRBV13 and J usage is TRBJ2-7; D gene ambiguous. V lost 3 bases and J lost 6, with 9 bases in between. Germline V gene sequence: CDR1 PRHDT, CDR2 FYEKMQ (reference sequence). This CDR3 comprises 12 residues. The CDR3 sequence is CASSFKGSEQYF. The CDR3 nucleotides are TGTGCCAGCAGCTTCAAGGGATCCGAGCAGTACTTC.

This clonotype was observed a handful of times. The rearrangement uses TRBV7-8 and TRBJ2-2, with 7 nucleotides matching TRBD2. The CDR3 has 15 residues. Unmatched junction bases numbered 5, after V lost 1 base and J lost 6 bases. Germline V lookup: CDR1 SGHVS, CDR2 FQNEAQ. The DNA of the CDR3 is TGTGCCAGCAGCTTAGACCGACTAGCACCCGGGGAGCTGTTTTTT. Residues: CASSLDRLAPGELFF.

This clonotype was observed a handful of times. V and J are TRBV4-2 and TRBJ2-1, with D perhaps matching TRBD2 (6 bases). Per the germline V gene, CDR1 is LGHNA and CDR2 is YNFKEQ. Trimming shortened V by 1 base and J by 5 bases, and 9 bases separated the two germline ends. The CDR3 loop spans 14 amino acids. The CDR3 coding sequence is TGTGCCAGCAGCCAAGCGGAGCGGGACAATGAGCAGTTCTTC. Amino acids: CASSQAERDNEQFF.

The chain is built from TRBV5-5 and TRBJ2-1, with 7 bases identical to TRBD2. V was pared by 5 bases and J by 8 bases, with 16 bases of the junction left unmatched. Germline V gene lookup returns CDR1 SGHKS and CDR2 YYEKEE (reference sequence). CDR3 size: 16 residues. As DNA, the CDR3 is TGTGCCAGCAGTCTGGATGGGGGGGTTAGCCTCCATGAGCAGTTCTTC. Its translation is CASSLDGGVSLHEQFF.

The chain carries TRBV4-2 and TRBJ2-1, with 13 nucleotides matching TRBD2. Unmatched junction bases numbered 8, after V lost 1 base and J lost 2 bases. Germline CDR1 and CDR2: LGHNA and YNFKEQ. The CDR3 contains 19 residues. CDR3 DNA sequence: TGTGCCAGCAGCCAAGGGACTAGCGGGGGCCAAACGCCCTACAATGAGCAGTTCTTC. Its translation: CASSQGTSGGQTPYNEQFF.

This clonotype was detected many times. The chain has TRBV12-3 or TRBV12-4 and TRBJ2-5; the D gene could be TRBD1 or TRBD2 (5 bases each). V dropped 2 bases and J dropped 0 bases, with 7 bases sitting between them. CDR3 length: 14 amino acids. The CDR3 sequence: CASSLRGNQETQYF. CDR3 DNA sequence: TGTGCCAGCAGTTTACGGGGCAACCAAGAGACCCAGTACTTC.

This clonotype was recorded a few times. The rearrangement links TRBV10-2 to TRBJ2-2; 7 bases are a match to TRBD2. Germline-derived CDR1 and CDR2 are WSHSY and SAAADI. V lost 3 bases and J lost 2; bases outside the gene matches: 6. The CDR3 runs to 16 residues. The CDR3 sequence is CASSDSGGSNTGELFF. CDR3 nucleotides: TGCGCCAGCAGTGACTCGGGGGGATCTAACACCGGGGAGCTGTTTTTT.

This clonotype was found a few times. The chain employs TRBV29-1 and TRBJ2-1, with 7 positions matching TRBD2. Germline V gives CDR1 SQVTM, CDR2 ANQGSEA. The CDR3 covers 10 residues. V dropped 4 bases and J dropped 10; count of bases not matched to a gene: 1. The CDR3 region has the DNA TGCAGCGTTGGGGGACTAGAGCAGTTCTTC. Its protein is CSVGGLEQFF.

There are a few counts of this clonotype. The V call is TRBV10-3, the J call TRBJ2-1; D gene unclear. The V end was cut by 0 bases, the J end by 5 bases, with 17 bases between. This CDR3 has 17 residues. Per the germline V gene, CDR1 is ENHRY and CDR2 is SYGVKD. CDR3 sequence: CAISESSPVMGNNEQFF. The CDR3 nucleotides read TGTGCCATCAGTGAGTCGAGTCCAGTAATGGGGAACAATGAGCAGTTCTTC.

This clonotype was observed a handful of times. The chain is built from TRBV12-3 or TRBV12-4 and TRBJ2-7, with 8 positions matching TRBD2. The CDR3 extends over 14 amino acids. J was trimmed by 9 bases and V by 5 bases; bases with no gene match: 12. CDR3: CASSPGGGGLVQYF. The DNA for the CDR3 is TGTGCCAGCAGTCCGGGGGGGGGCGGGTTGGTGCAGTACTTC.

CDR3 residues: CASSHGAGNTYQETQYF. CDR3 in DNA: TGTGCCAGCAGCCATGGGGCGGGGAACACTTACCAAGAGACCCAGTACTTC. The chain combines TRBV7-8 with TRBJ2-5; D is possibly TRBD2 (6 bases). The germline V gene encodes CDR1 SGHVS and CDR2 FQNEAQ. Trimming took 5 bases from V and 0 from J, leaving 19 bases between them. The CDR3 is made up of 17 amino acids.

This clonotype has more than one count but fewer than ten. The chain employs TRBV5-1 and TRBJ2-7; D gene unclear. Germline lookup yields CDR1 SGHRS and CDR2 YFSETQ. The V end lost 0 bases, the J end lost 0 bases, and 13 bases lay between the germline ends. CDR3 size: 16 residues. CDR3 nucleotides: TGCGCCAGCAGCTTGGCAGGCGTAGGGAACTCCTACGAGCAGTACTTC. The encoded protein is CASSLAGVGNSYEQYF.

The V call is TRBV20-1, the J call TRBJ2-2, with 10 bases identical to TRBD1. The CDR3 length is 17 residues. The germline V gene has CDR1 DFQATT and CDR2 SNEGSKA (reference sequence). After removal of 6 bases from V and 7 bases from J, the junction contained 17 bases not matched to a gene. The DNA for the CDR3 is TGCAGTGCCCCCCCGACAGGGGGCGGTGTAGGTCGCGGGGAGCTGTTTTTT. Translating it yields CSAPPTGGGVGRGELFF.

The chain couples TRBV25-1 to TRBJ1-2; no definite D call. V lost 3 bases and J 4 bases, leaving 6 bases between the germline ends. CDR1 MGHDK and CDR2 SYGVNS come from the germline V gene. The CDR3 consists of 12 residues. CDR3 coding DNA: TGTGCCAGCAGTGAGCTGGGCTATGGCTACACCTTC. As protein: CASSELGYGYTF.

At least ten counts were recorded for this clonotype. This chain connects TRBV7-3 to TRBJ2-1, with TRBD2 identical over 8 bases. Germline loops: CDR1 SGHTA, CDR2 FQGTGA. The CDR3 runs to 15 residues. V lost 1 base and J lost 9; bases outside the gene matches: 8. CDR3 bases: TGTGCCAGCAGCTTAAGCCCTAGCGGGCGGGGTGAGCAGTTCTTC. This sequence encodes CASSLSPSGRGEQFF.

CDR3 bases: TGTGCCAGCCATCTAGCATCAGATACGCAGTATTTT. It translates to CASHLASDTQYF. V and J are TRBV2 and TRBJ2-3, with D possibly being TRBD2 (5 bases). This CDR3 is 12 amino acids long. Trimming stripped 8 bases from V and 4 bases from J, with 10 bases between. Germline CDR1 SNHLY, CDR2 FYNNEI.

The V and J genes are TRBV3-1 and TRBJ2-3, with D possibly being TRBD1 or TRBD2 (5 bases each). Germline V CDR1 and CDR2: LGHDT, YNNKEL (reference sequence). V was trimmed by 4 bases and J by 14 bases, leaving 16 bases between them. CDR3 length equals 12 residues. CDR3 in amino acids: CASSLDRDAPYF. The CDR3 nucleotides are TGTGCCAGCAGCCTAGACCGGGACGCTCCGTATTTT.

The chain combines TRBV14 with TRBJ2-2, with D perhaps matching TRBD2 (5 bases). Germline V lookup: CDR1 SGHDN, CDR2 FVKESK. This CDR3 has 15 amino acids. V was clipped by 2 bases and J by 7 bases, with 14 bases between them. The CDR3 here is CASSQPRRQDGELFF. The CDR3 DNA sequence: TGTGCCAGCAGCCAACCCCGGAGGCAGGACGGGGAGCTGTTTTTT.

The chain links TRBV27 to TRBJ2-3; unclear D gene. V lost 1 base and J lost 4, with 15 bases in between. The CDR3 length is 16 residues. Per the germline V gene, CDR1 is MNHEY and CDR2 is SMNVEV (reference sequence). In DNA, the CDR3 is TGTGCCAGCAGTTTATTGGGCCCCCTCAGCCCAGATACGCAGTATTTT. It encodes CASSLLGPLSPDTQYF.

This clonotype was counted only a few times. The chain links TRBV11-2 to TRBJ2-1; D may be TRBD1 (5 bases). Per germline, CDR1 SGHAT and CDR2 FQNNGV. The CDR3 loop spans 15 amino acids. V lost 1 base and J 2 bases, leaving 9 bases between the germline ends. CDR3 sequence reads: CASSLVQGPYNEQFF. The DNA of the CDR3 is TGTGCCAGCAGCTTAGTTCAGGGCCCCTACAATGAGCAGTTCTTC.

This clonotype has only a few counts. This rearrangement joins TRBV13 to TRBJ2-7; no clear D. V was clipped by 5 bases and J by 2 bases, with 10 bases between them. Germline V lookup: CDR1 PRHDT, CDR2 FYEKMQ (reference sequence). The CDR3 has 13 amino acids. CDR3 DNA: TGTGCCAGCAGCGCATACAGCCCCTACGAGCAGTACGTC. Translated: CASSAYSPYEQYV.

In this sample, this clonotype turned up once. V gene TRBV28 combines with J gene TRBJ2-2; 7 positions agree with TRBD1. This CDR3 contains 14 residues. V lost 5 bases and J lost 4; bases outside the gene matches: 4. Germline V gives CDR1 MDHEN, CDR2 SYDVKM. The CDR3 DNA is TGTGCCAGCAGTGACAGGGTTGCCACCGGGGAGCTGTTTTTT. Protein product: CASSDRVATGELFF.

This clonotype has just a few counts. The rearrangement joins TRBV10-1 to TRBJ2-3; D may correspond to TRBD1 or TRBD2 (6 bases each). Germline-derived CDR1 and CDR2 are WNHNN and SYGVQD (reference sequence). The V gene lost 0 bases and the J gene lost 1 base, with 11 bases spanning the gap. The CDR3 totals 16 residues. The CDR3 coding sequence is TGCGCCAGCAGTGAGTCGAGTCGGGGGCGCACAGATACGCAGTATTTT. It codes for CASSESSRGRTDTQYF.

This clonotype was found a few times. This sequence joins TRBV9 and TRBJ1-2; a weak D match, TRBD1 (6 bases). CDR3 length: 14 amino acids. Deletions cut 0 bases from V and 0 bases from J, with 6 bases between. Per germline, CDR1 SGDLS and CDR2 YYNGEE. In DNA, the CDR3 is TGTGCCAGCAGCGTAGCAGGGGCTAACTATGGCTACACCTTC. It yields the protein CASSVAGANYGYTF.

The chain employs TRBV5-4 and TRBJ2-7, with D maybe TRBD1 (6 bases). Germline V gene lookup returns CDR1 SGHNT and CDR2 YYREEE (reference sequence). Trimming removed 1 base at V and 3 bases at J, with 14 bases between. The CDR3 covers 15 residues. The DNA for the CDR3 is TGTGCCAGCAGCTTGAGGCCAGGGGATTTCTACGAGCAGTACTTC. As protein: CASSLRPGDFYEQYF.

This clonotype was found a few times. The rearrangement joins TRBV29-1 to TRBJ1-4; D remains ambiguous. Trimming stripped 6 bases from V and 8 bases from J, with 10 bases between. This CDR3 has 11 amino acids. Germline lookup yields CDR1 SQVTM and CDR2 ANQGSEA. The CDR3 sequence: CSVPFGEKLFF. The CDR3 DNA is TGCAGCGTCCCTTTCGGGGAAAAACTGTTTTTT.